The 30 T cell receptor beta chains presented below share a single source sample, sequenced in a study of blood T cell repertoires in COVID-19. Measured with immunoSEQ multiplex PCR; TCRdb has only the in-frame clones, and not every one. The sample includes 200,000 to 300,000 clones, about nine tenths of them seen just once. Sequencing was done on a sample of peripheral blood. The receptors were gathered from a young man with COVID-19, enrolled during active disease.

CDR3 region: CASSYGQSYGYTF. DNA for the CDR3: TGCGCCAGCAGTTACGGACAGTCCTATGGCTACACCTTC. V usage is TRBV10-2 and J usage is TRBJ1-2, with a tentative D call TRBD1 (6 bases). Germline V gives CDR1 WSHSY, CDR2 SAAADI. The CDR3 runs 13 residues. V lost 5 bases, J lost 4 bases, and 11 bases lay in between.

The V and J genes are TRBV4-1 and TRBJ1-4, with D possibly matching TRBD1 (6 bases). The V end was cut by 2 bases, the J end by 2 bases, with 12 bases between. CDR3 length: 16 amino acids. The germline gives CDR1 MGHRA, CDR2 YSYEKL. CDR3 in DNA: TGCGCCAGCAGCCAACCGACAGGCGGCACTAATGAAAAACTGTTTTTT. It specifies CASSQPTGGTNEKLFF.

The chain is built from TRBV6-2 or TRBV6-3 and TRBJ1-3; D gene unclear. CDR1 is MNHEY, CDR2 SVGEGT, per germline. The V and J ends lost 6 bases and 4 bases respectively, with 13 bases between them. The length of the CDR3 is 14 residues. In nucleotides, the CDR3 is TGTGCCAGCAGCCCCGGGAGAGAAGGAAACACCATATATTTT. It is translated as CASSPGREGNTIYF.

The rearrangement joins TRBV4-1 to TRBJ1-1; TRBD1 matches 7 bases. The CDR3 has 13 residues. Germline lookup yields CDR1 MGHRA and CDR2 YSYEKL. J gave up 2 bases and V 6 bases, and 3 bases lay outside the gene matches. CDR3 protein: CASRNRGNTEAFF. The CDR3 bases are TGCGCCAGCAGAAACAGGGGTAACACTGAAGCTTTCTTT.

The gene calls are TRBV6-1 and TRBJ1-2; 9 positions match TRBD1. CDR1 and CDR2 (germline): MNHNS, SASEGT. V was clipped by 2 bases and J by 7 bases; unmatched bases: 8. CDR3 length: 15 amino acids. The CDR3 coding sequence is TGTGCCAGCAGTGAAAGGGGGACAGGGCTAGCTGGCTACACCTTC. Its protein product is CASSERGTGLAGYTF.

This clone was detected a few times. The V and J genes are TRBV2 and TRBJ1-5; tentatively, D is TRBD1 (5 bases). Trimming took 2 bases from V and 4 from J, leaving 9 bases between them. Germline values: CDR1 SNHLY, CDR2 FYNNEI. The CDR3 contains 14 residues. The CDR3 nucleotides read TGTGCCAGCAGTGAACGGGCAGGGAATCAGCCCCAGCATTTT. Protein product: CASSERAGNQPQHF.

The CDR3 region has the DNA TGTGCCAGCAGCTTAAACGGAGGGAGGGTAGAGACCCAGTACTTC. It translates to CASSLNGGRVETQYF. The chain combines TRBV7-3 with TRBJ2-5; 7 nucleotides align to TRBD2. The length of the CDR3 is 15 residues. After removal of 1 base from V and 4 bases from J, the junction contained 6 bases not matched to a gene. CDR1 is SGHTA, CDR2 FQGTGA, per germline.

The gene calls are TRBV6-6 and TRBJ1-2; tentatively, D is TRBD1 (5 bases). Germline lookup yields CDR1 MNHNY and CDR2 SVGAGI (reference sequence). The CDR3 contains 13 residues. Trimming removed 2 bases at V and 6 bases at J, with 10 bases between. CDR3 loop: CASSYAGGDGYTF. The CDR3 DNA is TGTGCCAGCAGTTACGCCGGGGGTGATGGCTACACCTTC.

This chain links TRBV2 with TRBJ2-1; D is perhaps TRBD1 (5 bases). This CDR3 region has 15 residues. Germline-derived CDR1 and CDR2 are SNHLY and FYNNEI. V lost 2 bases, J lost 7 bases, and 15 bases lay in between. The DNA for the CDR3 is TGTGCCAGCAGTGAATTCAGGGCTAGTGGGAATGAGCAGTTCTTC. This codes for CASSEFRASGNEQFF.

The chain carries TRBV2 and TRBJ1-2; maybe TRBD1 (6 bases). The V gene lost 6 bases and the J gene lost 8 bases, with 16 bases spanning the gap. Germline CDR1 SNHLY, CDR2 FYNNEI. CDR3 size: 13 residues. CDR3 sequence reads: CASRTMDSQGYTF. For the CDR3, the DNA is TGTGCCAGCAGGACTATGGACAGTCAAGGCTACACCTTC.

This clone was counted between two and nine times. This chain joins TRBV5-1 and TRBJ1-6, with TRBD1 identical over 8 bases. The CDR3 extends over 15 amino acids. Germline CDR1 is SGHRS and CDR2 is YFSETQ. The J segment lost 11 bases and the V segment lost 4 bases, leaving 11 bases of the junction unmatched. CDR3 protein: CASSTGTGLNTPLHF. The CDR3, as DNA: TGCGCCAGCAGCACCGGGACAGGTCTAAACACACCCCTCCACTTT.

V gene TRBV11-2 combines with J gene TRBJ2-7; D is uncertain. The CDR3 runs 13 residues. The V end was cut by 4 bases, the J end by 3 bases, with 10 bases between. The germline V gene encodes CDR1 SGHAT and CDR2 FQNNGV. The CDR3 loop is CASSSDLNYEQYF. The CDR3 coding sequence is TGTGCCAGCAGCTCCGACTTGAACTACGAGCAGTACTTC.

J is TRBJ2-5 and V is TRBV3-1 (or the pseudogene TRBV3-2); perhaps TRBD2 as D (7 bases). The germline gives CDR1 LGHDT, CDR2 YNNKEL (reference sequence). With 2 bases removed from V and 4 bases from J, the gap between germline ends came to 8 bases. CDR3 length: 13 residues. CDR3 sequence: CASSQRGGETQYF. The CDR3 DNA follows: TGTGCCAGCAGCCAAAGGGGGGGAGAGACCCAGTACTTC.

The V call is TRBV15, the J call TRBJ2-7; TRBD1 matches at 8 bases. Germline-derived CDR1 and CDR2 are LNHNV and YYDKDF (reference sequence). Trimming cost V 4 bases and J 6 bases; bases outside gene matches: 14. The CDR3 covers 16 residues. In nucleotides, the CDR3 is TGTGCCACCAGCAAAGACGTAGACAGGGGTCCCATCGAGCAGTACTTC. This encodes CATSKDVDRGPIEQYF.

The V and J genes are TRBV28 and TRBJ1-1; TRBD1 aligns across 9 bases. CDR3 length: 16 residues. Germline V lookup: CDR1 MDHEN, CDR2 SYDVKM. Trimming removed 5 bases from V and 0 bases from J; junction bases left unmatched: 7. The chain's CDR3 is CASSLETGGMNTEAFF. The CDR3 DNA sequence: TGTGCCAGCAGTCTAGAGACAGGGGGAATGAACACTGAAGCTTTCTTT.

The chain's CDR3 is CSVGAGRYEQYF. CDR3 nucleotides: TGCAGCGTTGGGGCAGGGAGGTACGAGCAGTACTTC. The chain is built from TRBV29-1 and TRBJ2-7, with TRBD2 as a possible D gene (6 bases). Trimming removed 4 bases at V and 4 bases at J, with 11 bases between. The CDR3 has 12 amino acids. The germline CDR1 and CDR2 sequences are SQVTM and ANQGSEA.

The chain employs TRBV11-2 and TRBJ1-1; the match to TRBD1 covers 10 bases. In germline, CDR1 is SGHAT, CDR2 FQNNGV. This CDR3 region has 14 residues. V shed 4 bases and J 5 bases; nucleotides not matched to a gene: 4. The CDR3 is CASSSGTGETEAFF. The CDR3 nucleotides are TGTGCCAGCAGCTCGGGGACAGGGGAAACTGAAGCTTTCTTT.

CDR3 nucleotides: TGTGCCAGCAGCTTAGACCCGGGATTGAACACTGAAGCTTTCTTT. This codes for CASSLDPGLNTEAFF. The chain is built from TRBV7-9 and TRBJ1-1; D is undetermined. The V and J ends lost 1 base and 0 bases respectively, with 9 bases between them. The length of the CDR3 is 15 residues. From germline, CDR1 is SEHNR and CDR2 FQNEAQ (reference sequence).

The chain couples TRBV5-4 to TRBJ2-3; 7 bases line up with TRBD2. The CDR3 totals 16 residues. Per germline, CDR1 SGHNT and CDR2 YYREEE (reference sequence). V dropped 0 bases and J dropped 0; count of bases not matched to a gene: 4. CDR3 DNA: TGTGCCAGCAGCTTGGCGGGGGGATCTAGCACAGATACGCAGTATTTT. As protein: CASSLAGGSSTDTQYF.

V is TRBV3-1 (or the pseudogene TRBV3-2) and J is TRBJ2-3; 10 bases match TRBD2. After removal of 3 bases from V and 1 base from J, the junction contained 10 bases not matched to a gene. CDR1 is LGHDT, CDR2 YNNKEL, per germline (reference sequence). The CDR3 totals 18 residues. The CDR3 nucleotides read TGTGCCAGCAGCCATGTGAGGCACGGGACTAGCGGCACAGATACGCAGTATTTT. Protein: CASSHVRHGTSGTDTQYF.

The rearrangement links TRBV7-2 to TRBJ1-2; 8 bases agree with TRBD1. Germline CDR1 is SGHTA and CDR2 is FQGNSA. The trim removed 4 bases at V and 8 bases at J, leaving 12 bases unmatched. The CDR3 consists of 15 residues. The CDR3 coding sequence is TGTGCCAGCAGCTGGGGGACAGGTAGTCAAGGAGGCTACACCTTC. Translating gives CASSWGTGSQGGYTF.

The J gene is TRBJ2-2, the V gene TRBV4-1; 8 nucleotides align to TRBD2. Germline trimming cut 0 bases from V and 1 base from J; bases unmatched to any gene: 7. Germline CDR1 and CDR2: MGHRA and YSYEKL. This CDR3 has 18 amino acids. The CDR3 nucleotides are TGCGCCAGCAGCCAAGAGCAGCGGGGGCCCCTGAACACCGGGGAGCTGTTTTTT. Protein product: CASSQEQRGPLNTGELFF.

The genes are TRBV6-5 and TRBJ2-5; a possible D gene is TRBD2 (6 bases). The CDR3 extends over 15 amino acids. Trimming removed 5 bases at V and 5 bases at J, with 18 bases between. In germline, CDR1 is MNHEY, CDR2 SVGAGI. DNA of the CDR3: TGTGCCAGCAGTCCGGGACTCGGAGTGGGTGAGACCCAGTACTTC. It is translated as CASSPGLGVGETQYF.

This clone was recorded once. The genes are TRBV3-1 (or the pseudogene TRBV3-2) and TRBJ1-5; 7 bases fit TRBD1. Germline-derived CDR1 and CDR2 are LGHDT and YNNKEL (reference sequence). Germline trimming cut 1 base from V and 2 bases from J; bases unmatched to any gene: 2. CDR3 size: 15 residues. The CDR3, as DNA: TGTGCCAGCAGCCAAGGAGGGACAGGCAATCAGCCCCAGCATTTT. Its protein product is CASSQGGTGNQPQHF.

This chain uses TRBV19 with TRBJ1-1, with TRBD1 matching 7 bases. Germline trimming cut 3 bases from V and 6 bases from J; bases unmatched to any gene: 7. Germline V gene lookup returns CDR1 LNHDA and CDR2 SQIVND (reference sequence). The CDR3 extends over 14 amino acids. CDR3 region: CASSIRQGGAEAFF. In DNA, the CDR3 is TGTGCCAGTAGTATTAGACAGGGAGGCGCTGAAGCTTTCTTT.

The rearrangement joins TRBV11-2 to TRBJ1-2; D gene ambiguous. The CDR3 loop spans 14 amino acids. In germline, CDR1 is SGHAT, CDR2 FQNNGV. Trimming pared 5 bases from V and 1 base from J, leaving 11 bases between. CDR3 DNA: TGTGCCAGCAGCCCCCCCGGGTTTAACTATGGCTACACCTTC. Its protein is CASSPPGFNYGYTF.

This chain's CDR3 is CASSQYSNQPQHF. CDR3 bases: TGTGCCAGCAGCCAGTATAGCAATCAGCCCCAGCATTTT. The chain recombines TRBV3-1 (or the pseudogene TRBV3-2) with TRBJ1-5; D unclear. The CDR3 consists of 13 residues. Germline loops: CDR1 LGHDT, CDR2 YNNKEL (reference sequence). The V end was cut by 3 bases, the J end by 0 bases, with 3 bases between.

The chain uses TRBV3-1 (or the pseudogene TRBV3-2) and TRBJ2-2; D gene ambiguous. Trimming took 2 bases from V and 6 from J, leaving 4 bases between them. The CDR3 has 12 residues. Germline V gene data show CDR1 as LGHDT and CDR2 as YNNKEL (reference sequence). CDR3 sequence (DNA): TGTGCCAGCAGCCAATATCCCGGGGAGCTGTTTTTT. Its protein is CASSQYPGELFF.

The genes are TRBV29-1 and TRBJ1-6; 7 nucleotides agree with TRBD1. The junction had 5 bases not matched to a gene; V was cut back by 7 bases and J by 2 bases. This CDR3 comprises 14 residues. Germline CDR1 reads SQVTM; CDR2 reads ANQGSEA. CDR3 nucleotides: TGCAGCGCCGGACAGGAGCCCTATAATTCACCCCTCCACTTT. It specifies CSAGQEPYNSPLHF.

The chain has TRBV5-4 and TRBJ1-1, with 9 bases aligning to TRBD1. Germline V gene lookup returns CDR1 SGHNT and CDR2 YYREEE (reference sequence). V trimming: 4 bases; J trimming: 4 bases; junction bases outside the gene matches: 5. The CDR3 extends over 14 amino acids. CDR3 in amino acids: CASSIQGALTEAFF. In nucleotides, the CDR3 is TGTGCCAGCAGCATACAGGGGGCTCTCACTGAAGCTTTCTTT.